Each of the 8 T cell receptor beta chains below was sequenced from the same sample in a study of T cell repertoires in cytomegalovirus infection. Antigens of these TCRs are unknown. In TCRdb, the reads were re-called with MiXCR into one record per CDR3 protein. The sample lists around 140,000 distinct CDR3 sequences, over 30% occurring once. The input for sequencing was CD8+ T cells from cultured PBMCs, taken from culture after CMV antigen stimulation. Source of these receptors: a human donor in good health (CMV status not recorded). Some clones in this sample may be carry-over from other donors' samples.

V usage is TRBV7-2 and J usage is TRBJ2-1, with TRBD2 matching 9 bases. The CDR3 totals 16 residues. The V and J ends lost 1 base and 8 bases, in that order; junction bases with no gene match: 9. Germline V lookup: CDR1 SGHTA, CDR2 FQGNSA. CDR3: CASSLEASGVGYEQFF. CDR3 nucleotide sequence: TGTGCCAGCAGCTTAGAGGCTAGCGGGGTTGGGTATGAGCAGTTCTTC. The full variable domain, rest sourced from reference TRBV7-2 and TRBJ2-1, is GAGVSQSPSNKVTEKGKDVELRCDPISGHTALYWYRQSLGQGLEFLIYFQGNSAPDKSGLPSDRFSAERTGGSVSTLTIQRTQQEDSAVYLCASSLEASGVGYEQFFGPGTRLTVL.

V gene TRBV5-1 combines with J gene TRBJ2-1; the D is unclear. Deletions cut 4 bases from V and 3 bases from J, with 11 bases between. This CDR3 spans 14 amino acids. Germline CDR1 reads SGHRS; CDR2 reads YFSETQ. CDR3 sequence reads: CASSTPVGYNEQFF. CDR3 DNA: TGCGCCAGCAGCACCCCCGTGGGCTACAATGAGCAGTTCTTC.

The chain combines TRBV19 with TRBJ1-5; tentatively, D is TRBD1 (6 bases). V lost 5 bases and J lost 3, with 11 bases in between. The CDR3 runs 14 residues. The germline V gene has CDR1 LNHDA and CDR2 SQIVND (reference sequence). The CDR3 spells CASSSGGFNQPQHF. The CDR3 region has the DNA TGTGCCAGTAGTTCCGGGGGCTTCAATCAGCCCCAGCATTTT.

CDR3 sequence (DNA): TGTGCTAGTGATCGGGGTAGCGGGGGGGAAGGAAACATTCAGTACTTC. Translated, it gives CASDRGSGGEGNIQYF. V gene TRBV12-5 combines with J gene TRBJ2-4; 11 bases match TRBD2. The ends lost 7 bases at V and 6 bases at J; junction bases unmatched: 11. In germline, CDR1 is LGHNT, CDR2 FRNRAP. The CDR3 is made up of 16 amino acids. The variable domain in full, completed from reference TRBV12-5 and TRBJ2-4, reads DARVTQTPRHKVTEMGQEVTMRCQPILGHNTVFWYRQTMMQGLELLAYFRNRAPLDDSGMPKDRFSAEMPDATLATLKIQPSEPRDSAVYFCASDRGSGGEGNIQYFGAGTRLSVL.

The table lists this clonotype with a few counts. This sequence joins TRBV24-1 and TRBJ2-7; possible D gene TRBD1, 6 bases. Germline loops: CDR1 KGHDR, CDR2 SFDVKD. CDR3 length: 12 amino acids. V lost 7 bases and J 3 bases, leaving 9 bases between the germline ends. CDR3 in amino acids: CATRGQNYEQYF. The CDR3 DNA sequence: TGTGCCACCAGGGGACAAAACTACGAGCAGTACTTC.

The genes are TRBV24-1 and TRBJ2-7; D assignment may be TRBD1 or TRBD2 (5 bases each). Trimming took off 6 bases at V and 2 bases at J, with 13 bases between the two ends. This CDR3 comprises 14 residues. The germline V gene encodes CDR1 KGHDR and CDR2 SFDVKD. CDR3 sequence reads: CATSHPGAAYEQYF. CDR3 nucleotides: TGTGCCACCAGTCACCCCGGGGCAGCCTACGAGCAGTACTTC.

The gene calls are TRBV9 and TRBJ1-2, with 7 bases matching TRBD1. This CDR3 is built from 17 residues. V dropped 3 bases and J dropped 2; count of bases not matched to a gene: 13. Germline CDR1 and CDR2: SGDLS and YYNGEE. The chain's CDR3 is CASSAGTVALINYGYTF. The CDR3 coding sequence is TGTGCCAGCAGCGCTGGGACAGTCGCTCTTATAAACTATGGCTACACCTTC.

There are many counts of this clonotype. The rearrangement uses TRBV19 and TRBJ1-1; 11 nucleotides align to TRBD1. The ends lost 5 bases at V and 4 bases at J; junction bases unmatched: 3. Germline CDR1 reads LNHDA; CDR2 reads SQIVND (reference sequence). The CDR3 length is 14 residues. The CDR3 DNA sequence: TGTGCCAGTAGTCCGGGGACAGGGGGCACTGAAGCTTTCTTT. Encoded protein: CASSPGTGGTEAFF.